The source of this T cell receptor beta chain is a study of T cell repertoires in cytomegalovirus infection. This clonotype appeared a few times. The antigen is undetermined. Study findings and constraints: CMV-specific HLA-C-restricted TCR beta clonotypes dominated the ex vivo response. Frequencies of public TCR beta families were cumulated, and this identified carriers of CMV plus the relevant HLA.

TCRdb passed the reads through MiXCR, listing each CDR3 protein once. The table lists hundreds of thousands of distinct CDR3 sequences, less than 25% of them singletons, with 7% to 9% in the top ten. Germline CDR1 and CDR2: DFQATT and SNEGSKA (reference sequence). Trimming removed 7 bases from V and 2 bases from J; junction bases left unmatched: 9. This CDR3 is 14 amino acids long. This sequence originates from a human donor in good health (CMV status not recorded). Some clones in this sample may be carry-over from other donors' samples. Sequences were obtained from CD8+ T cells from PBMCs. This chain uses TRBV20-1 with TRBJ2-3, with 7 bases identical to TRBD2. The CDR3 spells CSVPTGLVTDTQYF. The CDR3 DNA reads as TGCAGTGTTCCAACAGGACTAGTCACAGATACGCAGTATTTT.